Reported below is one T cell receptor (beta chain). This specimen comes from a study of T-cell memory formation after mild COVID-19. TCRdb passed the 5' RACE reads through MiXCR, listing each CDR3 protein once. In the table there are 140,000 to 150,000 distinct CDR3 sequences, approximately 25% of which are singletons. Germline V gene sequence: CDR1 SGHNT, CDR2 YENEEA. Trimming removed 3 bases at V and 8 bases at J, with 8 bases between. This CDR3 is built from 12 residues. Material for sequencing was PBMCs or a T cell subset sorted from them (not recorded which). The TCR sequence derives from an adult woman who had mild COVID-19 (a few samples of this study predate the infection). Cell type and time point are not known. This chain joins TRBV11-3 and TRBJ2-4; D may be TRBD1 or TRBD2 (6 bases each). CDR3 coding DNA: TGTGCCAGCAGCTTTAGGGGGGACATTCAGTACTTC. Encoded protein: CASSFRGDIQYF.